This entry lists 3 T cell receptor beta chains sequenced from one sample in a study of cytomegalovirus exposure and HLA in healthy donors. 60 Vbeta and 13 Jbeta primers were used in PCR. The data were produced by immunoSEQ multiplex PCR, yet TCRdb's version contains in-frame clones alone and is incomplete. The sample has approximately 110,000 clones; 55% to 70% are singletons. Sample: PBMCs. These receptors were collected from a woman aged 25 to 39 in good health and CMV-seronegative.

In its sample, this clone was seen a few times. The CDR3 spells CAWSATTGAGNTIYF. In nucleotides, the CDR3 is TGTGCCTGGAGTGCCACGACAGGGGCTGGAAACACCATATATTTT. The rearrangement uses TRBV30 and TRBJ1-3; TRBD1 agrees at 8 bases. Trimming took 1 base from V and 2 from J; bases not matched to a gene: 4. There are 15 residues in the CDR3. Germline V gene lookup returns CDR1 GTSNPN and CDR2 SVGIG (reference sequence).

This clone was recorded once. The chain joins TRBV7-9 to TRBJ2-7, with D maybe TRBD1 (5 bases). CDR1 is SEHNR and CDR2 is FQNEAQ in the germline V gene (reference sequence). The CDR3 spans 11 residues. V shed 5 bases and J shed 7 bases, with 9 bases lying between them. In DNA form, the CDR3 reads TGTGCCAGCAGCCTGACAGAAGAGCAGTACTTC. It is translated as CASSLTEEQYF.

The CDR3 reads CASSGDRGHDGYTF. The CDR3 DNA sequence: TGTGCCAGCAGCGGGGACAGGGGTCACGATGGCTACACCTTC. The chain has TRBV9 and TRBJ1-2, with TRBD1 matching 10 bases. Germline-derived CDR1 and CDR2 are SGDLS and YYNGEE. The CDR3 sequence is 14 residues long. V was clipped by 3 bases and J by 6 bases; unmatched bases: 5. The full variable domain, with the rest looked up from reference TRBV9 and TRBJ1-2, is DSGVTQTPKHLITATGQRVTLRCSPRSGDLSVYWYQQSLDQGLQFLIQYYNGEERAKGNILERFSAQQFPDLHSELNLSSLELGDSALYFCASSGDRGHDGYTFGSGTRLTVV.